Below, one T cell receptor beta chain is given with its context. The data belong to a study of blood T cell repertoires in COVID-19. Study information: Samples taken during acute and convalescent COVID-19 were collected in the United States, Italy and Spain.

Authors' data handling: Amplified reference gene primers provided the basis for estimating nucleated cell counts. Using immunoSEQ multiplex PCR, the repertoire was profiled, and TCRdb retains in-frame clones only, with some absent. V and J calls and clone size come straight from that table; D and trimming were deduced from the DNA. The sample includes 80,000 or so clones, about 92% seen only once; the top ten take about 2.5%. This CDR3 spans 14 amino acids. Germline CDR1 SGHDN, CDR2 FVKESK. The ends were cut back, 1 base at V and 7 bases at J, with 10 bases in the middle. Source material: peripheral blood. V and J are TRBV14 and TRBJ2-2; maybe TRBD2 (5 bases). This clonotype originated in a man aged 45 to 65 with acute or convalescent COVID-19. CDR3 sequence reads: CASSQGGRNGELFF. CDR3 in DNA: TGTGCCAGCAGCCAAGGAGGGAGAAACGGGGAGCTGTTTTTT. Together with reference TRBV14 and TRBJ2-2, the CDR3 gives the full variable domain: EAGVTQFPSHSVIEKGQTVTLRCDPISGHDNLYWYRRVMGKEIKFLLHFVKESKQDESGMPNNRFLAERTGGTYSTLKVQPAELEDSGVYFCASSQGGRNGELFFGEGSRLTVL.